Listed here are 22 T cell receptor beta chains from one sample, sequenced in a study of high-grade serous ovarian cancer treatment subgroups. Tumor samples were taken before definitive surgery or chemotherapy. Method: immunoSEQ multiplex PCR; TCRdb's copy keeps in-frame clones and lacks some. This sample yields several thousand clones, of which around 85% are seen a single time; about 1.5% belongs to the top ten. Input material: tumor tissue. The receptors originated from a human donor with high-grade serous ovarian cancer.

The gene calls are TRBV28 and TRBJ1-6, with D possibly matching TRBD1 (6 bases). V was cut by 2 bases and J by 7 bases, with 9 bases left in between. The CDR3 length is 14 residues. Germline CDR1 MDHEN, CDR2 SYDVKM. The CDR3: CASSLQQGNSPLHF. Here the CDR3 DNA reads TGTGCCAGCAGTTTACAACAGGGCAATTCACCCCTCCACTTT.

The chain joins TRBV9 to TRBJ2-3, with 9 positions matching TRBD1. The CDR3 extends over 14 amino acids. Germline assignment: CDR1 SGDLS and CDR2 YYNGEE. The V segment lost 3 bases and the J segment 8 bases; nucleotides outside the gene matches: 7. CDR3 protein: CASSAGTGWATQYF. Here the CDR3 DNA reads TGTGCCAGCAGCGCTGGGACAGGGTGGGCTACGCAGTATTTT. The full variable domain, rest sourced from reference TRBV9 and TRBJ2-3, is DSGVTQTPKHLITATGQRVTLRCSPRSGDLSVYWYQQSLDQGLQFLIQYYNGEERAKGNILERFSAQQFPDLHSELNLSSLELGDSALYFCASSAGTGWATQYFGPGTRLTVL.

J is TRBJ2-5 and V is TRBV7-9; TRBD1 aligns across 8 bases. Unmatched junction bases numbered 9, after V lost 5 bases and J lost 1 base. Germline CDR1 is SEHNR and CDR2 is FQNEAQ (reference sequence). The CDR3 extends over 16 amino acids. DNA for the CDR3: TGTGCCAGCAGCCCTCGGGACAGGACTTTCCAAGAGACCCAGTACTTC. This codes for CASSPRDRTFQETQYF.

The V call is TRBV5-1, the J call TRBJ2-3, with 8 positions matching TRBD2. CDR3 length: 15 residues. Germline V gene lookup returns CDR1 SGHRS and CDR2 YFSETQ. The V and J ends lost 3 bases and 4 bases, in that order; junction bases with no gene match: 7. CDR3 protein: CASSSSAGAADTQYF. The CDR3 DNA is TGCGCCAGCAGCTCCTCAGCGGGAGCAGCAGATACGCAGTATTTT.

This sequence joins TRBV15 and TRBJ1-3, with 10 bases aligning to TRBD1. The CDR3 length is 17 residues. The trim removed 2 bases at V and 4 bases at J, leaving 8 bases unmatched. Germline CDR1 LNHNV, CDR2 YYDKDF (reference sequence). The CDR3: CATSRKRTGGMGNTIYF. The CDR3 nucleotides are TGTGCCACCAGCAGAAAGAGGACAGGGGGAATGGGAAACACCATATATTTT.

The V gene is TRBV18, the J gene TRBJ1-4, with TRBD1 identical over 7 bases. This CDR3 region has 15 residues. The V and J ends lost 3 bases and 5 bases, in that order; junction bases with no gene match: 6. Germline V gene data show CDR1 as KGHSH and CDR2 as LQKENI. CDR3 nucleotides: TGTGCCAGCTCACCTTCAGGGGGAAGGAATGAAAAACTGTTTTTT. This encodes CASSPSGGRNEKLFF.

This clone was counted a single time. This chain uses TRBV7-2 with TRBJ1-5, with D hard to call. Per germline, CDR1 SGHTA and CDR2 FQGNSA. This CDR3 region has 14 residues. Trimming shortened V by 5 bases and J by 9 bases, and 17 bases separated the two germline ends. The DNA for the CDR3 is TGTGCCAGCAGCGATAGGACGGAGTCGGGGCCCCAGCATTTT. Residues: CASSDRTESGPQHF.

The chain is built from TRBV6-6 and TRBJ2-1, with D perhaps matching TRBD2 (6 bases). The V end lost 0 bases, the J end lost 7 bases, and 16 bases lay between the germline ends. Germline CDR1 reads MNHNY; CDR2 reads SVGAGI (reference sequence). This CDR3 has 16 residues. The CDR3 sequence: CASSYSLGTLRNEQFF. For the CDR3, the DNA is TGTGCCAGCAGTTACTCTCTCGGGACTCTAAGAAATGAGCAGTTCTTC.

This clone turned up a few times. The chain has TRBV7-6 and TRBJ1-6, with a possible D match to TRBD1 (6 bases). The CDR3 sequence is 14 residues long. V was shortened by 6 bases and J by 9 bases, with 15 bases between the two germline ends. Germline V CDR1 and CDR2: SGHVS, FNYEAQ. Here the CDR3 DNA reads TGTGCCAGCAGTACCTCGGCGGGGGCTTCACCCCTCCACTTT. It translates to CASSTSAGASPLHF.

The chain carries TRBV18 and TRBJ1-4, with TRBD1 matching over 9 bases. The CDR3 consists of 18 residues. V shed 3 bases and J 0 bases; nucleotides not matched to a gene: 8. Germline CDR1 KGHSH, CDR2 LQKENI. This CDR3 reads CASSPAGTGTATNEKLFF. The CDR3 nucleotides are TGTGCCAGCTCACCGGCCGGGACAGGGACCGCAACTAATGAAAAACTGTTTTTT.

The genes are TRBV28 and TRBJ1-3; possible D gene TRBD1, 6 bases. Between the trimmed V and J ends, which lost 8 bases and 5 bases, there was a span of 22 bases. This CDR3 is built from 16 residues. Germline CDR1 reads MDHEN; CDR2 reads SYDVKM. The CDR3 region has the DNA TGTGCCAGCTCACTCGGGACGGGGGGGCTCCGAAACACCATATATTTT. As protein: CASSLGTGGLRNTIYF.

V gene TRBV2 combines with J gene TRBJ2-1; 9 positions agree with TRBD1. J lost 2 bases, V lost 6 bases, and 5 bases had no gene match. The CDR3 is 15 residues long. Germline assignment: CDR1 SNHLY and CDR2 FYNNEI. The CDR3 region has the DNA TGTGCCAGCAGGAACGACAGGGGGGCCTACAATGAGCAGTTCTTC. Its protein is CASRNDRGAYNEQFF.

V is TRBV7-8 and J is TRBJ2-5; D is perhaps TRBD2 (6 bases). The assigned J gene may be wrong: the sequence end matches TRBJ2-7 better. This CDR3 has 15 residues. Looked up from germline, CDR1 is SGHVS and CDR2 is FQNEAQ. The CDR3: CASSLGDGSSYEQYF. In DNA form, the CDR3 reads TGTGCCAGCAGCTTAGGGGACGGGAGCTCCTACGAGCAGTACTTC.

The rearrangement joins TRBV4-1 to TRBJ2-7; 9 bases are shared with TRBD2. The CDR3 contains 17 residues. CDR1 MGHRA and CDR2 YSYEKL come from the germline V gene. The trim removed 1 base at V and 1 base at J, leaving 8 bases unmatched. Written as DNA, the CDR3 is TGCGCCAGCAGCCAAGGGATCGGCGGGGGGGGTTCCTACGAGCAGTACTTC. Residues: CASSQGIGGGGSYEQYF.

In DNA, the CDR3 is TGTGCCAGCAGCTTAGAAGGCCGGGGGGTTTCCTACTCTGGGGCCAACGTCCTGACTTTC. The encoded protein is CASSLEGRGVSYSGANVLTF. The genes are TRBV11-2 and TRBJ2-6; 7 bases are a match to TRBD2. Germline V lookup: CDR1 SGHAT, CDR2 FQNNGV. The CDR3 totals 20 residues. The ends lost 0 bases at V and 0 bases at J; junction bases unmatched: 11.

V gene TRBV27 combines with J gene TRBJ2-4; D unresolved. The V gene's germline CDR1 is MNHEY and CDR2 SMNVEV (reference sequence). The CDR3 extends over 12 amino acids. Trimming left V 6 bases short and J 4 bases short, with 7 bases between. CDR3 DNA: TGTGCCAGCAGGAGTTTAAAAAACATTCAGTACTTC. Translation: CASRSLKNIQYF.

The V and J genes are TRBV6-5 and TRBJ2-3; 8 bases match TRBD2. Germline assignment: CDR1 MNHEY and CDR2 SVGAGI. V was pared by 0 bases and J by 3 bases, with 5 bases of the junction left unmatched. This CDR3 has 16 residues. CDR3 protein: CASSYSKRGGTDTQYF. As DNA, the CDR3 is TGTGCCAGCAGTTACTCGAAACGGGGGGGGACAGATACGCAGTATTTT.

J is TRBJ1-1 and V is TRBV29-1; D gene unclear. The CDR3 has 15 amino acids. The germline V and J ends were trimmed by 4 bases and 1 base, with 16 bases remaining between them. Germline CDR1 SQVTM, CDR2 ANQGSEA. The CDR3 bases are TGCAGCGTTGGTTTCGTAGGATCAGGGAACACTGAAGCTTTCTTT. It is translated as CSVGFVGSGNTEAFF.

The chain employs TRBV29-1 and TRBJ2-1; D may match TRBD1 or TRBD2 (6 bases each). The CDR3 has 14 amino acids. The V end lost 4 bases, the J end lost 2 bases, and 12 bases lay between the germline ends. CDR1 is SQVTM and CDR2 is ANQGSEA in the germline V gene. The CDR3 region has the DNA TGCAGCGTTGCTGGCGGGACACCCTACAATGAGCAGTTCTTC. Its protein is CSVAGGTPYNEQFF.

This sequence joins TRBV12-2 and TRBJ2-4; TRBD2 is the table's D call, not checked against the DNA. TRBV12-2 is described as a pseudogene. CDR3 size: 17 residues. The CDR3 region has the DNA TGTGCAAGTCGCTCGCGGGGGGCTGCCCTAGCCAAAAACATTCAGTACTTC. Protein product: CASRSRGAALAKNIQYF.

The gene calls are TRBV19 and TRBJ1-2; unclear D gene. V was cut by 3 bases and J by 4 bases, with 15 bases left in between. The CDR3 loop spans 15 amino acids. Germline V gives CDR1 LNHDA, CDR2 SQIVND (reference sequence). CDR3 sequence (DNA): TGTGCCAGTAGTATGCTCAAGGAAGCCCTCTATGGCTACACCTTC. It is translated as CASSMLKEALYGYTF.

CDR3 protein: CASSFHPPYLGRYGYTF. In DNA form, the CDR3 reads TGTGCCAGCAGTTTCCATCCCCCATACTTGGGCCGTTATGGCTACACCTTC. The chain uses TRBV27 and TRBJ1-2; no definite D call. This CDR3 region has 17 residues. V was shortened by 3 bases and J by 5 bases, with 22 bases between the two germline ends. The germline CDR1 and CDR2 sequences are MNHEY and SMNVEV (reference sequence).